The 15 T cell receptor beta chains below come from one sample, sequenced in a study of T cells in Graves' hyperthyroidism and ophthalmopathy. Amplified TCR beta CDR3 regions came from RNA transcripts. The TCR CDR3 was amplified in a first-round RT-PCR using the HTBI primer set. MiXCR, applied by TCRdb to the multiplex PCR reads, yields one record per CDR3 protein. The sample lists some 740,000 distinct CDR3 sequences; approximately 14% were seen once. Sequencing was carried out using blood. The origin of the receptors is a woman between 18 and 29 years old with Graves' hyperthyroidism.

This clonotype occurred a few times. A read error is possible here, since a much larger clone lies one base away. The genes are TRBV18 and TRBJ2-1; D is ambiguous. Deletions cut 3 bases from V and 5 bases from J, with 17 bases between. The CDR3 is made up of 16 amino acids. In germline, CDR1 is KGHSH, CDR2 LQKENI. The CDR3 nucleotides are TGTGCCAGCTCACCCTATGCAGCTGGGCTCCACAATGAGCAGTTCTTC. Translating it yields CASSPYAAGLHNEQFF.

This clonotype came up a few times. A much larger clonotype is one base distant, so this may be a read error. V usage is TRBV18 and J usage is TRBJ2-5; no definite D call. The CDR3 consists of 13 residues. Germline lookup yields CDR1 KGHSH and CDR2 LQKENI. The CDR3 DNA reads TGTGCCAACTCACCCAATTTGGGAGAGACCCAGTACTTC. This translates into CANSPNLGETQYF. Based on the CDR3 plus reference TRBV18 and TRBJ2-5, the full variable domain is NAGVMQNPRHLVRRRGQEARLRCSPMKGHSHVYWYRQLPEEGLKFMVYLQKENIIDESGMPKERFSAEFPKEGPSILRIQQVVRGDSAAYFCANSPNLGETQYFGPGTRLLVL.

The chain recombines TRBV2 with TRBJ1-1; 9 nucleotides match TRBD1. Germline CDR1 reads SNHLY; CDR2 reads FYNNEI. The CDR3 spans 13 residues. With V trimmed by 0 bases and J by 12 bases, 5 bases remained unmatched. Written as DNA, the CDR3 is TGTGCCAGCAGTGAAGCCGGGACAGGGACTTCTTTCTTT. This codes for CASSEAGTGTSFF.

This clonotype was seen a handful of times. This rearrangement joins TRBV27 to TRBJ1-6; D not resolved. Germline loops: CDR1 MNHEY, CDR2 SMNVEV (reference sequence). The CDR3 is 13 amino acids. Trimming took 2 bases from V and 7 from J, leaving 6 bases between them. CDR3: CASSLTANSPLHF. For the CDR3, the DNA is TGTGCCAGCAGTTTAACGGCAAATTCACCCCTCCACTTT.

This clonotype has a single count. A clone one base away is much larger, so this may be a read error. A read error is likely, as this CDR3 ends without the conserved phenylalanine or tryptophan. The rearrangement links TRBV7-2 to TRBJ1-3; D is undetermined. CDR1 SGHTA and CDR2 FQGNSA come from the germline V gene. There are 16 residues in the CDR3. V was cut by 0 bases and J by 2 bases, with 11 bases left in between. CDR3 in amino acids: CASSLAGGSPGNTIYL. In DNA form, the CDR3 reads TGTGCCAGCAGCTTAGCGGGAGGAAGTCCTGGAAACACCATATATTTA.

In the case of this clonotype: Mismatch with germline at one junction end may stem from a read error. The V call is TRBV2, the J call TRBJ2-5; the D gene is possibly TRBD1 (6 bases). Germline V gene sequence: CDR1 SNHLY, CDR2 FYNNEI. The CDR3 sequence is 14 residues long. The DNA of the CDR3 is TGTGCCAGCAGTGATAGGACAGTTCAAGAGACCCGGTACTTC. This sequence encodes CASSDRTVQETRYF.

This clonotype was counted a few times. The chain couples TRBV7-3 to TRBJ2-3; TRBD2 matches 10 bases. Germline assignment: CDR1 SGHTA and CDR2 FQGTGA. There are 18 residues in the CDR3. Trimming at V came to 0 bases and at J to 3 bases, leaving 9 bases not matched to a gene. CDR3: CASSLTSEREGPTDTQYF. The CDR3 coding sequence is TGTGCCAGCAGCTTAACCAGTGAGCGGGAGGGCCCAACAGATACGCAGTATTTT.

This clonotype was observed a handful of times. The rearrangement uses TRBV3-1 and TRBJ1-2; D unclear. V was pared by 4 bases and J by 1 base, with 10 bases between. The CDR3 extends over 14 amino acids. Germline V gene sequence: CDR1 LGHDT, CDR2 YNNKEL (reference sequence). CDR3: CASSLGEINYGYTF. CDR3 DNA sequence: TGTGCCAGCAGCCTCGGGGAGATTAACTATGGCTACACCTTC.

The sample holds many counts of this clonotype. This rearrangement joins TRBV20-1 to TRBJ2-1; 11 bases align to TRBD2. CDR1 DFQATT and CDR2 SNEGSKA come from the germline V gene (reference sequence). This CDR3 contains 14 residues. The J segment lost 7 bases and the V segment lost 6 bases, leaving 8 bases of the junction unmatched. CDR3 region: CSAVAGGPRNEQFF. For the CDR3, the DNA is TGCAGTGCCGTAGCGGGAGGGCCTAGGAATGAGCAGTTCTTC.

This clonotype has ten or more counts. The chain links TRBV30 to TRBJ2-1; D call uncertain. Germline V lookup: CDR1 GTSNPN, CDR2 SVGIG (reference sequence). The CDR3 spans 16 residues. V was cut by 3 bases and J by 1 base, with 16 bases left in between. This CDR3 is CAWRPSIAPSYNEQFF. CDR3 coding DNA: TGTGCCTGGAGACCTTCCATAGCCCCATCCTACAATGAGCAGTTCTTC.

This clonotype was picked up many times. This sequence joins TRBV5-5 and TRBJ2-1; no firm D call. Germline loops: CDR1 SGHKS, CDR2 YYEKEE (reference sequence). V was trimmed by 5 bases and J by 0 bases, leaving 9 bases between them. This CDR3 is built from 14 residues. CDR3 DNA sequence: TGTGCCAGCAGGAGCAGGAGCTCCTACAATGAGCAGTTCTTC. It yields the protein CASRSRSSYNEQFF.

This clonotype was observed many times. This chain uses TRBV6-2 or TRBV6-3 with TRBJ2-5; no clear D. Germline V CDR1 and CDR2: MNHEY, SVGEGT. The CDR3 loop spans 13 amino acids. Trimming removed 5 bases at V and 3 bases at J, with 10 bases between. The CDR3 spells CASSTRPKETQYF. The CDR3 DNA is TGTGCCAGCAGTACCAGGCCCAAAGAGACCCAGTACTTC.

Points on this clonotype: Possible read error: a much larger clone is one base away. The genes are TRBV6-5 and TRBJ2-5; the match to TRBD2 covers 9 bases. Germline V gives CDR1 MNHEY, CDR2 SVGAGI. The CDR3 extends over 15 amino acids. Here the CDR3 reads CASSYLAGWQETQHF. CDR3 DNA: TGTGCCAGCAGTTACCTAGCGGGATGGCAAGAGACCCAGCACTTC.

The genes are TRBV29-1 and TRBJ1-1; D is unclear. CDR3 length equals 13 residues. V was clipped by 4 bases and J by 0 bases, with 9 bases between them. The V gene's germline CDR1 is SQVTM and CDR2 ANQGSEA. CDR3 in DNA: TGCAGCGTTGCGAACCGCTTGAACACTGAAGCTTTCTTT. It encodes CSVANRLNTEAFF.

This clonotype appeared many times. This sequence joins TRBV2 and TRBJ2-1, with D uncertain. The ends were cut back, 6 bases at V and 4 bases at J, with 10 bases in the middle. From germline, CDR1 is SNHLY and CDR2 FYNNEI. This CDR3 is built from 13 residues. The DNA of the CDR3 is TGTGCCAGCAGGGAGACGGAGTACAATGAGCAGTTCTTC. It translates to CASRETEYNEQFF.